Below are 11 T cell receptor beta chains sequenced from a single sample in a study of cytomegalovirus exposure and HLA in healthy donors. The PCR employed 60 Vbeta primers together with 13 Jbeta primers. Data came from immunoSEQ multiplex PCR; TCRdb stores just in-frame clones and leaves some out. In total, the table holds around 50,000 clones. Sequenced input: PBMCs. The receptors were gathered from a male donor in good health and CMV-seronegative.

Remarks on this clone: Other DNA sequences in the sample encode the same CDR3. This chain connects TRBV29-1 to TRBJ1-1; D might be TRBD1 (5 bases). From germline, CDR1 is SQVTM and CDR2 ANQGSEA. Trimming took 7 bases from V and 3 from J, leaving 15 bases between them. The CDR3 spans 13 residues. The DNA of the CDR3 is TGCAGCGCCTCGGTCGGGGGTGACACTGAAGCTTTCTTT. This codes for CSASVGGDTEAFF.

This chain connects TRBV6-1 to TRBJ1-1; 9 positions match TRBD1. The CDR3 runs 17 residues. Trimming at V came to 3 bases and at J to 3 bases, leaving 11 bases not matched to a gene. Germline lookup yields CDR1 MNHNS and CDR2 SASEGT. The CDR3, as DNA: TGTGCCAGCAGTGAGGCTTTTGGGACAGGGCTTTACACTGAAGCTTTCTTT. Its protein is CASSEAFGTGLYTEAFF.

The chain combines TRBV4-1 with TRBJ2-2, with D possibly being TRBD2 (5 bases). V was pared by 4 bases and J by 0 bases, with 15 bases between. CDR1 MGHRA and CDR2 YSYEKL come from the germline V gene. This CDR3 contains 17 residues. The CDR3 spells CASSPLYGETNTGELFF. Here the CDR3 DNA reads TGCGCCAGCAGCCCCCTGTACGGGGAAACGAACACCGGGGAGCTGTTTTTT.

The gene calls are TRBV30 and TRBJ1-1; D unclear. Germline CDR1 GTSNPN, CDR2 SVGIG (reference sequence). The CDR3 extends over 13 amino acids. V was cut by 5 bases and J by 4 bases, with 14 bases left in between. The CDR3 region is CAWGHTSGTEAFF. The CDR3 DNA sequence: TGTGCCTGGGGTCATACTTCGGGCACTGAAGCTTTCTTT.

The chain combines TRBV7-9 with TRBJ1-2; D remains unclear. The CDR3 is made up of 12 amino acids. Trimming cost V 8 bases and J 3 bases, with 10 bases left between them. Germline V gene lookup returns CDR1 SEHNR and CDR2 FQNEAQ (reference sequence). This chain's CDR3 is CASLKTDYGYTF. Written as DNA, the CDR3 is TGTGCCAGCCTAAAAACGGACTATGGCTACACCTTC.

This sequence joins TRBV29-1 and TRBJ1-1, with no clear D. The germline V gene encodes CDR1 SQVTM and CDR2 ANQGSEA. The V gene lost 8 bases and the J gene lost 1 base, with 8 bases spanning the gap. The CDR3 consists of 11 residues. The CDR3 DNA reads as TGCAGCCTCCTGAGGAACACTGAAGCTTTCTTT. Translation gives CSLLRNTEAFF.

The rearrangement uses TRBV5-1 and TRBJ2-5; D not resolved. CDR3 size: 12 residues. V dropped 1 base and J dropped 5 bases, with 6 bases sitting between them. CDR1 is SGHRS and CDR2 is YFSETQ in the germline V gene. CDR3: CASSLRLETQYF. CDR3 nucleotides: TGCGCCAGCAGCTTGCGGTTGGAGACCCAGTACTTC. The full variable domain, its missing parts supplied by reference TRBV5-1 and TRBJ2-5, is KAGVTQTPRYLIKTRGQQVTLSCSPISGHRSVSWYQQTPGQGLQFLFEYFSETQRNKGNFPGRFSGRQFSNSRSEMNVSTLELGDSALYLCASSLRLETQYFGPGTRLLVL.

The chain employs TRBV6-1 and TRBJ1-2; the D is unclear. V lost 3 bases to trimming and J lost 2 bases, with 10 bases between them. In germline, CDR1 is MNHNS, CDR2 SASEGT. The CDR3 contains 14 residues. CDR3 amino acids: CASSDWRENYGYTF. The CDR3 nucleotides are TGTGCCAGCAGTGACTGGAGGGAGAACTATGGCTACACCTTC.

The rearrangement joins TRBV18 to TRBJ1-2, with 9 bases aligning to TRBD1. The V gene end was trimmed by 2 bases and the J gene end by 4 bases; junction bases not matched to a gene: 5. The CDR3 spans 15 residues. Germline CDR1 is KGHSH and CDR2 is LQKENI. DNA of the CDR3: TGTGCCAGCTCACCAAGGGACAGGGACGCCTATGGCTACACCTTC. This codes for CASSPRDRDAYGYTF.

The J gene is TRBJ1-5, the V gene TRBV7-9; D gene ambiguous. Per germline, CDR1 SEHNR and CDR2 FQNEAQ (reference sequence). The V end was cut by 1 base, the J end by 11 bases, with 15 bases between. The CDR3 is made up of 14 amino acids. CDR3 protein: CASSLDFGSAAQHF. CDR3 coding DNA: TGTGCCAGCAGCTTAGACTTCGGGTCGGCGGCCCAGCATTTT. Variable domain in full (rest from reference TRBV7-9 and TRBJ1-5): DTGVSQNPRHKITKRGQNVTFRCDPISEHNRLYWYRQTLGQGPEFLTYFQNEAQLEKSRLLSDRFSAERPKGSFSTLEIQRTEQGDSAMYLCASSLDFGSAAQHFGDGTRLSIL.

CDR3: CASSPGGVIGELFF. In DNA, the CDR3 is TGTGCCAGCAGCCCCGGGGGGGTAATCGGGGAGCTGTTTTTT. The J gene is TRBJ2-2, the V gene TRBV6-5; TRBD2 matches 8 bases. J gave up 7 bases and V 6 bases, and 7 bases lay outside the gene matches. This CDR3 contains 14 residues. Germline values: CDR1 MNHEY, CDR2 SVGAGI.